This record covers a single T cell receptor beta chain. This entry is derived from a study of OX40 agonist ivuxolimab in advanced cancers. Some clones are missing from TCRdb's copy, which holds only in-frame ones; the method was immunoSEQ multiplex PCR. The table includes approximately 81,000 clones, approximately 90% detected once. Trimming stripped 0 bases from V and 5 bases from J, with 13 bases between. CDR3 length equals 15 residues. The germline V gene encodes CDR1 SGHTA and CDR2 FQGTGA. This receptor was taken from an adult with an advanced solid tumor such as melanoma, head and neck, liver or kidney cancer. The chain recombines TRBV7-3 with TRBJ1-1; TRBD1 is a possible D gene (6 bases). The sample in question was CD4+ or CD8+ T cells sorted from blood, obtained in a trial of the OX40 agonist ivuxolimab. DNA for the CDR3: TGTGCCAGCAGCTTAACCCCAGGGGAGGGAACTGAAGCTTTCTTT. Encoded protein: CASSLTPGEGTEAFF.